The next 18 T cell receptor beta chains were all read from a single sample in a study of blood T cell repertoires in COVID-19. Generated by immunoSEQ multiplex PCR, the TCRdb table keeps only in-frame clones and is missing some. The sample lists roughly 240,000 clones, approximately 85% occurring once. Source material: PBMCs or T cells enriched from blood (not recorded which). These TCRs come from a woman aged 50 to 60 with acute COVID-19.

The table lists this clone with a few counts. The CDR3 coding sequence is TGTGCCAGCAGCCCCCGACAGGGGAGGAACGAGCAGTACTTC. Translating gives CASSPRQGRNEQYF. This chain uses TRBV7-8 with TRBJ2-7; 8 bases agree with TRBD1. The V gene end was trimmed by 5 bases and the J gene end by 5 bases; junction bases not matched to a gene: 8. The CDR3 has 14 residues. CDR1 is SGHVS and CDR2 is FQNEAQ in the germline V gene.

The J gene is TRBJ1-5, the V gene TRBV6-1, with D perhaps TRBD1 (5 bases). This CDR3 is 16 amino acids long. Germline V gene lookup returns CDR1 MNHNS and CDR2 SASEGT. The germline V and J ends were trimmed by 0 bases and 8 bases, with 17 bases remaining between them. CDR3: CASSEAGQGNGEPQHF. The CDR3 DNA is TGTGCCAGCAGTGAAGCAGGGCAGGGAAATGGGGAGCCCCAGCATTTT.

DNA of the CDR3: TGTGCCAGCAGCTTAGCGGGGGCAGGGGGGTACCAAGAGACCCAGTACTTC. Translation: CASSLAGAGGYQETQYF. The chain links TRBV7-2 to TRBJ2-5, with D tentatively TRBD1 (7 bases). Germline V gives CDR1 SGHTA, CDR2 FQGNSA. Trimming took 0 bases from V and 0 from J, leaving 14 bases between them. There are 17 residues in the CDR3.

This CDR3 is CASSLGPDFYEQYF. The DNA of the CDR3 is TGCGCCAGCAGCTTGGGTCCTGACTTCTACGAGCAGTACTTC. V gene TRBV5-1 combines with J gene TRBJ2-7; no definite D call. There are 14 residues in the CDR3. V was clipped by 0 bases and J by 3 bases, with 10 bases between them. CDR1 and CDR2 from the germline V gene are SGHRS and YFSETQ.

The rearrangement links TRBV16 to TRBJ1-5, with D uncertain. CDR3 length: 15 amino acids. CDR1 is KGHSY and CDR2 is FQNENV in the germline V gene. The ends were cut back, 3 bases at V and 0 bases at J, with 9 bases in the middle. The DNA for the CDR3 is TGTGCCAGCAGCCATACAGCTAATAGCAATCAGCCCCAGCATTTT. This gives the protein CASSHTANSNQPQHF.

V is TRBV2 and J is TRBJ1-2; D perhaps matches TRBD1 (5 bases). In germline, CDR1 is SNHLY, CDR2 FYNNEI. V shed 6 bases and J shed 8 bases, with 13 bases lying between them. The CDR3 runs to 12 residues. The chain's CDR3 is CASRAQELGYTF. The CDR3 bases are TGTGCCAGCAGGGCACAGGAGCTGGGCTACACCTTC.

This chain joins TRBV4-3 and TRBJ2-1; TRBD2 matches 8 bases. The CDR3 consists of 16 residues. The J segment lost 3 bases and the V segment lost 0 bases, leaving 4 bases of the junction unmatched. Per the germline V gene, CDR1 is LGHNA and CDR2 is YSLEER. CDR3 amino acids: CASSQEGLDFYNEQFF. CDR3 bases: TGCGCCAGCAGCCAAGAGGGACTAGATTTCTACAATGAGCAGTTCTTC.

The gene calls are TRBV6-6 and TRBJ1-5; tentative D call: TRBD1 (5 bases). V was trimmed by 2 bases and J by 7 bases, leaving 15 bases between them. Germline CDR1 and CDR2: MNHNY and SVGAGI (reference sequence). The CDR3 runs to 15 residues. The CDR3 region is CASSYGGGQGQPQHF. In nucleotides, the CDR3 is TGTGCCAGCAGTTACGGGGGGGGTCAGGGACAGCCCCAGCATTTT.

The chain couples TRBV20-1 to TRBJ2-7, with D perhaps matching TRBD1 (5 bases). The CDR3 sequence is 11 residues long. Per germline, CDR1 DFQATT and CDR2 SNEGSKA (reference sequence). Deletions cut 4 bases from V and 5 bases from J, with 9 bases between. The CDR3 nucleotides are TGCAGTGCTAATGGGGCAAACGAGCAGTACTTC. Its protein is CSANGANEQYF.

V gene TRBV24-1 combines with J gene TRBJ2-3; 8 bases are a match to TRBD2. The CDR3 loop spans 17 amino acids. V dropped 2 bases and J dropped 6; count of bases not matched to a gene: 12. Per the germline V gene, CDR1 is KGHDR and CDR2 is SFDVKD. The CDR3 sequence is CATSDSKLAVTEDTQYF. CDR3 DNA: TGTGCCACCAGTGATTCGAAACTAGCGGTTACAGAGGATACGCAGTATTTT.

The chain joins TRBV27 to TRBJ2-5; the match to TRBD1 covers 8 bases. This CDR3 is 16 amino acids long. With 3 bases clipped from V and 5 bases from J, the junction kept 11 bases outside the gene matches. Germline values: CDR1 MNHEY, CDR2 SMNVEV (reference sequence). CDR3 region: CASSFLGQDLWETQYF. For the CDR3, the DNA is TGTGCCAGCAGTTTTCTGGGACAGGACCTCTGGGAGACCCAGTACTTC.

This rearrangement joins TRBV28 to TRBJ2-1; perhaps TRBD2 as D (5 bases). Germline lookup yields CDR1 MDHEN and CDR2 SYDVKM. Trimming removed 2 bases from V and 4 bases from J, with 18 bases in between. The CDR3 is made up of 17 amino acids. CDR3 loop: CASSLTRFGIGYNEQFF. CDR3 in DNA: TGTGCCAGCAGTTTAACTAGATTCGGGATCGGATACAATGAGCAGTTCTTC.

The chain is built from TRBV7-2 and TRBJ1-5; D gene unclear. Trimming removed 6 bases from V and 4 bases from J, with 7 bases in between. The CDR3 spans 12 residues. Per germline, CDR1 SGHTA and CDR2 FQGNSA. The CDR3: CASSSGNQPQHF. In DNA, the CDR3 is TGTGCCAGCAGTAGCGGAAATCAGCCCCAGCATTTT.

This CDR3 reads CASSLGTAVTNEKLFF. CDR3 DNA sequence: TGTGCCAGCAGCCTCGGGACAGCCGTCACTAATGAAAAACTGTTTTTT. This rearrangement joins TRBV7-9 to TRBJ1-4; the match to TRBD1 covers 7 bases. CDR1 SEHNR and CDR2 FQNEAQ come from the germline V gene (reference sequence). The length of the CDR3 is 16 residues. V was clipped by 5 bases and J by 2 bases; unmatched bases: 8.

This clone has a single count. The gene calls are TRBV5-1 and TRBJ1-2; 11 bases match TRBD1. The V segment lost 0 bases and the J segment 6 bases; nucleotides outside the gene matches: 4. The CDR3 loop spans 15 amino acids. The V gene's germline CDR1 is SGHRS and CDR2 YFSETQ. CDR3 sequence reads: CASSLGTGGADGYTF. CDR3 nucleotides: TGCGCCAGCAGCTTGGGGACAGGGGGCGCAGATGGCTACACCTTC.

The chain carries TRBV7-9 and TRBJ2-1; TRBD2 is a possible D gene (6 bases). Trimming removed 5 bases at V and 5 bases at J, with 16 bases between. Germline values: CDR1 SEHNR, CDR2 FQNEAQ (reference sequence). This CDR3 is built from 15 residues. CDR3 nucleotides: TGTGCCAGCAGCATCGCGACTAGATTTCACAATGAGCAGTTCTTC. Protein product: CASSIATRFHNEQFF.

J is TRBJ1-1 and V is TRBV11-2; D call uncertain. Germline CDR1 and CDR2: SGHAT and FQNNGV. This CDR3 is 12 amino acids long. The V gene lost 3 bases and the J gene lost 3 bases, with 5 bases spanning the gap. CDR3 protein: CASSFEYTEAFF. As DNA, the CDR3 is TGTGCCAGCAGCTTCGAGTACACTGAAGCTTTCTTT.

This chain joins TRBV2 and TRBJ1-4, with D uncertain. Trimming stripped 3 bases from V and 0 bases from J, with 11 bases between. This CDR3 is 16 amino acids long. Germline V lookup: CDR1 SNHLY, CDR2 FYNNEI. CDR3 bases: TGTGCCAGCAGTGACCGAGTCCCCGCAACTAATGAAAAACTGTTTTTT. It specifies CASSDRVPATNEKLFF. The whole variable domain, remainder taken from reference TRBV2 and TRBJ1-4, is EPEVTQTPSHQVTQMGQEVILRCVPISNHLYFYWYRQILGQKVEFLVSFYNNEISEKSEIFDDQFSVERPDGSNFTLKIRSTKLEDSAMYFCASSDRVPATNEKLFFGSGTQLSVL.